The rows below give T cell receptor beta chains drawn from one sample of a study of blood T cell repertoires in COVID-19. TCRdb's table, derived via immunoSEQ multiplex PCR, lists solely in-frame clones and lacks some. In the table there are approximately 46,000 clones, approximately 88% of which are singletons. Specimen: peripheral blood. These TCRs come from a human donor in a cohort sampled during active COVID-19. CDR3s include the opening cysteine and the closing phenylalanine or tryptophan. D genes are given only for firm matches. Rows may omit the clone size; those that give it use once, few, many or a size class.

CDR3aa: CASSPKRTGQGGELFF
CDR3nt: TGTGCCAGCAGCCCGAAAAGGACAGGGCAGGGCGGGGAGCTGTTTTTT
abundance: NA
d_gene: TRBD1
j_gene: TRBJ2-2
len: 16
v_gene: TRBV7-9

CDR3aa: CASRPETTGNNEQFF
CDR3nt: TGCGCCAGCAGGCCTGAAACGACGGGAAACAATGAGCAGTTCTTC
abundance: NA
d_gene: NA
j_gene: TRBJ2-1
len: 15
v_gene: TRBV5-1

CDR3aa: CASSLPLGSSGNTIYF
CDR3nt: TGTGCCAGCAGCTTACCCTTAGGGAGCTCTGGAAACACCATATATTTT
abundance: NA
d_gene: NA
j_gene: TRBJ1-3
len: 16
v_gene: TRBV28

CDR3aa: CSVSLLGQGDYTF
CDR3nt: TGCAGCGTTTCGCTGCTGGGACAGGGCGACTACACCTTC
abundance: NA
d_gene: TRBD1
j_gene: TRBJ1-2
len: 13
v_gene: TRBV29-1

CDR3aa: CASSQVGGSGGYTF
CDR3nt: TGTGCCAGCAGCCAAGTAGGAGGGTCTGGCGGCTACACCTTC
abundance: NA
d_gene: NA
j_gene: TRBJ1-2
len: 14
v_gene: TRBV14

CDR3aa: CASSWRLADQETQYF
CDR3nt: TGTGCCAGCAGCTGGCGACTAGCGGATCAAGAGACCCAGTACTTC
abundance: NA
d_gene: TRBD2
j_gene: TRBJ2-5
len: 15
v_gene: TRBV6-5

CDR3aa: CASSPQGGQPQHF
CDR3nt: TGCGCCAGCAGCCCGCAGGGAGGGCAGCCCCAGCATTTT
abundance: few
d_gene: NA
j_gene: TRBJ1-5
len: 13
v_gene: TRBV4-1

CDR3aa: CAISDPGQGKGTGELFF
CDR3nt: TGTGCCATCAGTGACCCCGGACAGGGGAAGGGTACCGGGGAGCTGTTTTTT
abundance: NA
d_gene: TRBD1
j_gene: TRBJ2-2
len: 17
v_gene: TRBV10-3

CDR3aa: CAWRKTGGAEQYF
CDR3nt: TGTGCCTGGAGGAAAACAGGGGGCGCCGAGCAGTACTTC
abundance: NA
d_gene: TRBD1
j_gene: TRBJ2-7
len: 13
v_gene: TRBV30

CDR3aa: CASRIERGVQETQYF
CDR3nt: TGTGCCAGCAGAATCGAACGAGGAGTTCAAGAGACCCAGTACTTC
abundance: NA
d_gene: NA
j_gene: TRBJ2-5
len: 15
v_gene: TRBV2

CDR3aa: CASSEGGLLNNEQFF
CDR3nt: TGTGCCAGCAGTGAAGGCGGTCTGTTAAACAATGAGCAGTTCTTC
abundance: NA
d_gene: NA
j_gene: TRBJ2-1
len: 15
v_gene: TRBV6-1

CDR3aa: CASIQGRGQETQYF
CDR3nt: TGTGCCAGCATCCAAGGTCGGGGGCAAGAGACCCAGTACTTC
abundance: NA
d_gene: NA
j_gene: TRBJ2-5
len: 14
v_gene: TRBV7-9

CDR3aa: CASSSRLAGVDTQYF
CDR3nt: TGTGCCAGCAGCTCTCGACTAGCGGGAGTAGATACGCAGTATTTT
abundance: NA
d_gene: TRBD2
j_gene: TRBJ2-3
len: 15
v_gene: TRBV5-4

CDR3aa: CASQGANSGNTIYF
CDR3nt: TGTGCCAGCCAGGGGGCGAACTCTGGAAACACCATATATTTT
abundance: once
d_gene: TRBD1
j_gene: TRBJ1-3
len: 14
v_gene: TRBV6-6

CDR3aa: CASSPQAGSSNQPQHF
CDR3nt: TGTGCCAGCTCACCACAAGCAGGCTCCAGCAATCAGCCCCAGCATTTT
abundance: NA
d_gene: NA
j_gene: TRBJ1-5
len: 16
v_gene: TRBV18

CDR3aa: CASSPRASGYEQYF
CDR3nt: TGTGCCAGCAGTCCCCGGGCTAGCGGCTACGAGCAGTACTTC
abundance: NA
d_gene: TRBD2
j_gene: TRBJ2-7
len: 14
v_gene: TRBV27

CDR3aa: CASSPRGTIGNTIYF
CDR3nt: TGTGCCAGCTCACCACGAGGGACAATCGGAAACACCATATATTTT
abundance: NA
d_gene: NA
j_gene: TRBJ1-3
len: 15
v_gene: TRBV18

CDR3aa: CASSPGDRRNYGYTF
CDR3nt: TGCGCCAGCAGCCCGGGTGACCGACGTAACTATGGCTACACCTTC
abundance: NA
d_gene: NA
j_gene: TRBJ1-2
len: 15
v_gene: TRBV5-1

CDR3aa: CASRPPGANYGYTF
CDR3nt: TGTGCCAGCAGGCCTCCGGGGGCTAACTATGGCTACACCTTC
abundance: NA
d_gene: NA
j_gene: TRBJ1-2
len: 14
v_gene: TRBV6-2/TRBV6-3

CDR3aa: CASSYLSPSTDTQYF
CDR3nt: TGTGCCAGCAGCTATTTGAGCCCTAGCACAGATACGCAGTATTTT
abundance: NA
d_gene: NA
j_gene: TRBJ2-3
len: 15
v_gene: TRBV13

CDR3aa: CASTAQGPGTSPLHF
CDR3nt: TGTGCCAGCACTGCCCAGGGTCCCGGTACTTCACCCCTCCACTTT
abundance: NA
d_gene: NA
j_gene: TRBJ1-6
len: 15
v_gene: TRBV2

CDR3aa: CASSHSELGLDTQYF
CDR3nt: TGTGCCAGCAGCCATAGCGAACTAGGGCTGGATACGCAGTATTTT
abundance: NA
d_gene: NA
j_gene: TRBJ2-3
len: 15
v_gene: TRBV3-1/TRBV3-2

CDR3aa: CASSDSLAGVDTQYF
CDR3nt: TGTGCCAGCAGTGACTCACTAGCGGGAGTAGATACGCAGTATTTT
abundance: NA
d_gene: TRBD2
j_gene: TRBJ2-3
len: 15
v_gene: TRBV6-4

CDR3aa: CASSLSVATLF
CDR3nt: TGTGCCAGCAGCTTATCAGTAGCAACGCTCTTC
abundance: few
d_gene: NA
j_gene: TRBJ2-1
len: 11
v_gene: TRBV11-2

CDR3aa: CASSPDWGTGELFF
CDR3nt: TGTGCCAGTAGTCCGGACTGGGGCACCGGGGAGCTGTTTTTT
abundance: NA
d_gene: NA
j_gene: TRBJ2-2
len: 14
v_gene: TRBV19

CDR3aa: CASSGQSGSSYNEQFF
CDR3nt: TGTGCCAGCAGTGGCCAGAGCGGGAGCTCCTACAATGAGCAGTTCTTC
abundance: NA
d_gene: TRBD2
j_gene: TRBJ2-1
len: 16
v_gene: TRBV25-1

CDR3aa: CASSRGGQVIRPLHF
CDR3nt: TGTGCCAGCAGCCGTGGGGGACAGGTCATAAGACCCCTCCACTTT
abundance: NA
d_gene: TRBD1
j_gene: TRBJ1-6
len: 15
v_gene: TRBV6-5

CDR3aa: CASSFGQDTYEQYF
CDR3nt: TGTGCCAGCAGCTTTGGTCAGGATACCTACGAGCAGTACTTC
abundance: NA
d_gene: NA
j_gene: TRBJ2-7
len: 14
v_gene: TRBV5-6

CDR3aa: CASSVGQGPYNSPLHF
CDR3nt: TGTGCCAGCAGCGTAGGTCAGGGGCCCTATAATTCACCCCTCCACTTT
abundance: NA
d_gene: NA
j_gene: TRBJ1-6
len: 16
v_gene: TRBV9

CDR3aa: CASSFGGKHNTGELFF
CDR3nt: TGTGCCAGCAGCTTCGGGGGGAAGCACAACACCGGGGAGCTGTTTTTT
abundance: few
d_gene: TRBD2
j_gene: TRBJ2-2
len: 16
v_gene: TRBV7-2

CDR3aa: CASSLEVAGGRTDTQYF
CDR3nt: TGTGCCAGCAGCTTAGAGGTGGCGGGGGGACGCACAGATACGCAGTATTTT
abundance: NA
d_gene: TRBD2
j_gene: TRBJ2-3
len: 17
v_gene: TRBV7-9

CDR3aa: CASSSVTGSIKGQYF
CDR3nt: TGTGCCAGCAGCTCGGTAACAGGAAGCATCAAGGGGCAGTACTTC
abundance: NA
d_gene: NA
j_gene: TRBJ2-7
len: 15
v_gene: TRBV5-6

CDR3aa: CASSPGTGNVGGELFF
CDR3nt: TGTGCCAGCAGCCCCGGGACAGGGAACGTCGGCGGGGAGCTGTTTTTT
abundance: NA
d_gene: TRBD1
j_gene: TRBJ2-2
len: 16
v_gene: TRBV9

CDR3aa: CASSQARWTANQAFF
CDR3nt: TGTGCCAGCAGCCAAGCCCGATGGACAGCCAACCAAGCTTTCTTT
abundance: once
d_gene: NA
j_gene: TRBJ1-1
len: 15
v_gene: TRBV3-1/TRBV3-2

CDR3aa: CASRGTSGTYNEQFF
CDR3nt: TGTGCCAGCAGGGGGACTAGCGGGACCTACAATGAGCAGTTCTTC
abundance: NA
d_gene: TRBD2
j_gene: TRBJ2-1
len: 15
v_gene: TRBV5-4

CDR3aa: CATVDTGSGNTIYF
CDR3nt: TGTGCCACCGTAGATACAGGGTCCGGAAACACCATATATTTT
abundance: NA
d_gene: NA
j_gene: TRBJ1-3
len: 14
v_gene: TRBV24-1

CDR3aa: CASSFDKISGYTF
CDR3nt: TGTGCCAGCAGCTTCGACAAGATCTCAGGCTACACCTTC
abundance: NA
d_gene: NA
j_gene: TRBJ1-2
len: 13
v_gene: TRBV5-4

CDR3aa: CASSPILGANEKLFF
CDR3nt: TGTGCCAGCTCACCAATTCTAGGTGCAAATGAAAAACTGTTTTTT
abundance: NA
d_gene: NA
j_gene: TRBJ1-4
len: 15
v_gene: TRBV18

CDR3aa: CASSLFSGRISDSPLHF
CDR3nt: TGTGCCAGCAGTTTATTTTCAGGGCGAATTTCAGATTCACCCCTCCACTTT
abundance: NA
d_gene: NA
j_gene: TRBJ1-6
len: 17
v_gene: TRBV27

CDR3aa: CASSFQGAETQYF
CDR3nt: TGTGCCAGCAGCTTCCAGGGGGCAGAGACCCAGTACTTC
abundance: NA
d_gene: TRBD1
j_gene: TRBJ2-5
len: 13
v_gene: TRBV11-3

CDR3aa: CASSPGTGRDYGYTF
CDR3nt: TGTGCCAGCTCACCCGGGACAGGGAGAGACTATGGCTACACCTTC
abundance: NA
d_gene: TRBD1
j_gene: TRBJ1-2
len: 15
v_gene: TRBV18

CDR3aa: CASSVDTSYEQYF
CDR3nt: TGTGCCAGCAGCGTCGACACCTCCTACGAGCAGTACTTC
abundance: NA
d_gene: NA
j_gene: TRBJ2-7
len: 13
v_gene: TRBV9

CDR3aa: CASSLGSGGLQETQYF
CDR3nt: TGTGCCAGCAGCTTAGGTAGCGGGGGACTCCAAGAGACCCAGTACTTC
abundance: once
d_gene: TRBD2
j_gene: TRBJ2-5
len: 16
v_gene: TRBV7-7

CDR3aa: CASSSTASPLHF
CDR3nt: TGTGCCAGCAGTTCGACAGCTTCACCCCTCCACTTT
abundance: NA
d_gene: NA
j_gene: TRBJ1-6
len: 12
v_gene: TRBV28

CDR3aa: CASTRDREKLFF
CDR3nt: TGTGCCAGCACCAGGGACAGAGAAAAACTGTTTTTT
abundance: NA
d_gene: TRBD1
j_gene: TRBJ1-4
len: 12
v_gene: TRBV12-3/TRBV12-4

CDR3aa: CASSLAPRGTGNTIYF
CDR3nt: TGCGCCAGCAGCTTGGCCCCCAGGGGGACTGGAAACACCATATATTTT
abundance: NA
d_gene: TRBD1
j_gene: TRBJ1-3
len: 16
v_gene: TRBV5-1

CDR3aa: CASKPQGSYGYTF
CDR3nt: TGTGCCAGCAAACCACAGGGATCCTATGGCTACACCTTC
abundance: NA
d_gene: NA
j_gene: TRBJ1-2
len: 13
v_gene: TRBV28

CDR3aa: CASSLQGLQETQYF
CDR3nt: TGCGCCAGCAGCTTACAGGGGCTCCAAGAGACCCAGTACTTC
abundance: NA
d_gene: TRBD1
j_gene: TRBJ2-5
len: 14
v_gene: TRBV5-1

CDR3aa: CASSLARGGGSPLHF
CDR3nt: TGCGCCAGCAGCTTGGCCAGGGGTGGTGGTTCACCCCTCCACTTT
abundance: NA
d_gene: NA
j_gene: TRBJ1-6
len: 15
v_gene: TRBV5-1

CDR3aa: CASSPPGTSLWGQFF
CDR3nt: TGTGCCAGCAGCCCCCCTGGGACTAGCCTCTGGGGGCAGTTCTTC
abundance: NA
d_gene: TRBD2
j_gene: TRBJ2-1
len: 15
v_gene: TRBV11-2

CDR3aa: CASSSRTSGGANEQFF
CDR3nt: TGTGCCAGCAGTTCCCGGACTAGCGGGGGGGCCAATGAGCAGTTCTTC
abundance: NA
d_gene: TRBD2
j_gene: TRBJ2-1
len: 16
v_gene: TRBV2

CDR3aa: CASRLAGEATDTQYF
CDR3nt: TGTGCCAGCAGACTAGCGGGAGAAGCAACTGATACGCAGTATTTT
abundance: NA
d_gene: TRBD2
j_gene: TRBJ2-3
len: 15
v_gene: TRBV28

CDR3aa: CAWSELAGSYNEQFF
CDR3nt: TGTGCCTGGTCAGAGCTAGCGGGGTCCTACAATGAGCAGTTCTTC
abundance: NA
d_gene: TRBD2
j_gene: TRBJ2-1
len: 15
v_gene: TRBV30

CDR3aa: CATSDGPRGNEQFF
CDR3nt: TGTGCCACCAGTGATGGGCCCCGGGGGAATGAGCAGTTCTTC
abundance: NA
d_gene: NA
j_gene: TRBJ2-1
len: 14
v_gene: TRBV24-1

CDR3aa: CASSKEVGLAIYF
CDR3nt: TGTGCCAGCAGCAAGGAGGTGGGTCTCGCCATATATTTT
abundance: NA
d_gene: NA
j_gene: TRBJ1-3
len: 13
v_gene: TRBV28